Below are 8 T cell receptor beta chains sequenced from a single sample in a study of blood T cells in healthy people across ages (dated by TCRdb to the mid-2010s). Library prep was done by 5' RACE. Data came from an Illumina HiSeq 2500. A second roughly 6 to 11 cycle PCR used a sample-barcoded 5' primer and a J-beta primer mix. TCRdb cleaned the public reads at Q25 with fastp, built clones with MiXCR and kept in-frame beta chains. Each entry is one CDR3 protein sequence, shown with its most common DNA and genes. This sample gives around 1,500,000 distinct CDR3 sequences in total; over 25% of them show up just once. Clones ranked in the top ten supply 7.7% of the sample. Sample: blood. These receptors were taken from a woman aged 25 to 39 in good health.

Turning to this clonotype: Just one base apart from a much larger clone, this may be a read error. This chain uses TRBV4-1 with TRBJ2-1; TRBD1 matches at 12 bases. V lost 3 bases and J lost 10; bases outside the gene matches: 7. Germline V gene sequence: CDR1 MGHRA, CDR2 YSYEKL. The CDR3 is 15 amino acids. The CDR3 sequence: CASSHPGQGAYEQFF. The CDR3 bases are TGCGCCAGCAGCCACCCGGGACAGGGGGCCTACGAGCAGTTCTTC.

The table lists this clonotype with a few counts. This rearrangement joins TRBV28 to TRBJ1-2; the match to TRBD1 covers 8 bases. Unmatched junction bases numbered 14, after V lost 6 bases and J lost 2 bases. In germline, CDR1 is MDHEN, CDR2 SYDVKM. The length of the CDR3 is 17 residues. The CDR3 DNA reads TGTGCCAGCAGGGATAGCCTCCGGGACAGGTCCAACTATGGCTACACCTTC. Residues: CASRDSLRDRSNYGYTF.

The V and J genes are TRBV7-7 and TRBJ2-6; 7 nucleotides line up with TRBD2. V lost 5 bases, J lost 9 bases, and 10 bases stayed unmatched. CDR1 and CDR2 from the germline V gene are SSHAT and FNYEAQ (reference sequence). The CDR3 is 15 amino acids. The CDR3 spells CASSRSSGGSNVLTF. The DNA for the CDR3 is TGTGCCAGCAGCCGAAGTTCCGGGGGGAGCAACGTCCTGACTTTC. The full variable domain, its missing parts supplied by reference TRBV7-7 and TRBJ2-6, is GAGVSQSPRYKVTKRGQDVTLRCDPISSHATLYWYQQALGQGPEFLTYFNYEAQPDKSGLPSDRFSAERPEGSISTLTIQRTEQRDSAMYRCASSRSSGGSNVLTFGAGSRLTVL.

The chain couples TRBV6-4 to TRBJ2-3; the D gene is possibly TRBD2 (5 bases). The V end lost 3 bases, the J end lost 9 bases, and 16 bases lay between the germline ends. CDR3 length equals 14 residues. Germline loops: CDR1 MRHNA, CDR2 SNTAGT. The CDR3 here is CASSEMDLPGTQYF. CDR3 coding DNA: TGTGCCAGCAGTGAGATGGACTTGCCAGGAACGCAGTATTTT.

This clonotype appeared a few times. The gene calls are TRBV20-1 and TRBJ2-5; possibly TRBD2 for D (6 bases). The CDR3 has 18 amino acids. Germline V CDR1 and CDR2: DFQATT, SNEGSKA (reference sequence). Between the trimmed V and J ends, which lost 1 base and 3 bases, there was a span of 24 bases. CDR3 DNA sequence: TGCAGTGCTAGAGGGGGCCCTTGGGGGGTAGAGGGAAAAGAGACCCAGTACTTC. Translated: CSARGGPWGVEGKETQYF.

This clonotype was observed a handful of times. The chain combines TRBV28 with TRBJ2-5; D unclear. Trimming stripped 6 bases from V and 2 bases from J, with 16 bases between. CDR1 is MDHEN and CDR2 is SYDVKM in the germline V gene. This CDR3 contains 15 residues. The CDR3 is CASSPLLRSQETQYF. The CDR3 DNA reads TGTGCCAGCAGCCCCCTCCTCAGAAGTCAAGAGACCCAGTACTTC. Complete variable domain (other parts from reference TRBV28 and TRBJ2-5): DVKVTQSSRYLVKRTGEKVFLECVQDMDHENMFWYRQDPGLGLRLIYFSYDVKMKEKGDIPEGYSVSREKKERFSLILESASTNQTSMYLCASSPLLRSQETQYFGPGTRLLVL.

This chain uses TRBV7-9 with TRBJ1-1; weak D call: TRBD1 (6 bases). Deletions cut 1 base from V and 4 bases from J, with 13 bases between. Per germline, CDR1 SEHNR and CDR2 FQNEAQ (reference sequence). The CDR3 contains 15 residues. The CDR3 DNA reads as TGTGCCAGCAGCTTAGTGGGGGGCCAAGTCACTGAAGCTTTCTTT. Translated: CASSLVGGQVTEAFF.

The count of this clonotype is one. The chain couples TRBV6-5 to TRBJ2-3; the D call may be TRBD1 or TRBD2 (5 bases each). Germline-derived CDR1 and CDR2 are MNHEY and SVGAGI. The CDR3 sequence is 16 residues long. V was trimmed by 6 bases and J by 5 bases, leaving 21 bases between them. In DNA form, the CDR3 reads TGTGCCAGCAGAGGGCCTTTGGGGGATCGGGGAGATACGCAGTATTTT. Amino acids: CASRGPLGDRGDTQYF.